These 12 T cell receptor beta chains share one sample of origin, sequenced in a study of T cell changes during pregnancy in multiple sclerosis (dated by TCRdb to the late 2010s). Receptors were amplified or captured by the immunoSEQ multiplex PCR assay. TCRdb holds this immuneACCESS table with in-frame rearrangements only. Some clones are missing; in checked studies, unresolved V genes explain under half, and the rest has no known cause. The sample table contains about 42,000 clones; only one count was recorded for roughly nine tenths of them. Roughly 1.2% of the sample lies in the top ten. Source: CD4+ T cells from peripheral blood mononuclear cells, taken in the second trimester of pregnancy. These receptors were collected from a female donor with multiple sclerosis, enrolled in a pregnancy study.

This clone was seen once. The rearrangement links TRBV27 to TRBJ1-6; 7 bases fit TRBD1. The ends lost 8 bases at V and 10 bases at J; junction bases unmatched: 11. Germline CDR1 and CDR2: MNHEY and SMNVEV (reference sequence). The CDR3 length is 14 residues. The CDR3 sequence is CASAYRAGGSPLHF. In DNA, the CDR3 is TGTGCCAGCGCCTACCGGGCAGGGGGATCACCCCTCCACTTT.

This chain uses TRBV28 with TRBJ2-3; D is uncertain. This CDR3 has 14 amino acids. V was clipped by 5 bases and J by 4 bases, with 13 bases between them. Germline CDR1 is MDHEN and CDR2 is SYDVKM. The DNA of the CDR3 is TGTGCCAGCAGTCCTCACCGAGTAGCAGATACGCAGTATTTT. Translated: CASSPHRVADTQYF.

The chain joins TRBV11-2 to TRBJ2-7; 11 bases map to TRBD2. The CDR3 has 18 amino acids. Trimming took 4 bases from V and 1 from J; bases not matched to a gene: 12. Looked up from germline, CDR1 is SGHAT and CDR2 is FQNNGV. This CDR3 reads CASSSTTPLAGVSYEQYF. Written as DNA, the CDR3 is TGTGCCAGCAGCTCAACAACCCCACTAGCGGGAGTTTCCTACGAGCAGTACTTC. Full variable domain (outside the CDR3, taken from reference TRBV11-2 and TRBJ2-7): EAGVAQSPRYKIIEKRQSVAFWCNPISGHATLYWYQQILGQGPKLLIQFQNNGVVDDSQLPKDRFSAERLKGVDSTLKIQPAKLEDSAVYLCASSSTTPLAGVSYEQYFGPGTRLTVT.

The gene calls are TRBV28 and TRBJ1-1; D gene uncertain. There are 16 residues in the CDR3. V gave up 2 bases and J gave up 2 bases, with 15 bases separating them. Germline CDR1 reads MDHEN; CDR2 reads SYDVKM. CDR3 sequence: CASSLQGRVLNTEAFF. CDR3 DNA sequence: TGTGCCAGCAGTTTACAAGGGAGGGTCCTTAACACTGAAGCTTTCTTT.

Only one count was recorded for this clone. J is TRBJ1-4 and V is TRBV5-1, with D unresolved. Trimming cost V 2 bases and J 7 bases, with 12 bases left between them. CDR1 is SGHRS, CDR2 YFSETQ, per germline. The CDR3 sequence is 14 residues long. CDR3 sequence: CASSFSAPGEKLFF. CDR3 DNA sequence: TGCGCCAGCAGCTTTAGCGCCCCGGGTGAAAAACTGTTTTTT.

DNA for the CDR3: TGTGCCAGCAGCGCTACTAGCGGGAGAGGCACCTACAATGAGCAGTTCTTC. It encodes CASSATSGRGTYNEQFF. The J gene is TRBJ2-1, the V gene TRBV11-2; 11 bases are shared with TRBD2. This CDR3 comprises 17 residues. Germline values: CDR1 SGHAT, CDR2 FQNNGV. J lost 2 bases, V lost 5 bases, and 8 bases had no gene match.

The rearrangement links TRBV5-4 to TRBJ2-1; the match to TRBD1 covers 7 bases. Germline assignment: CDR1 SGHNT and CDR2 YYREEE (reference sequence). The CDR3 consists of 16 residues. The junction had 19 bases not matched to a gene; V was cut back by 4 bases and J by 12 bases. CDR3 sequence: CASSEGGTSTGVRQFF. The CDR3 DNA sequence: TGTGCCAGCAGCGAAGGTGGCACAAGTACAGGGGTCCGGCAGTTCTTC.

This chain links TRBV28 with TRBJ1-2; D is undetermined. The CDR3 is made up of 11 amino acids. The ends were cut back, 7 bases at V and 10 bases at J, with 13 bases in the middle. Germline V CDR1 and CDR2: MDHEN, SYDVKM. CDR3 in DNA: TGTGCCAGCATCCTTCGGTCCTCCTACACCTTC. Its protein is CASILRSSYTF.

This sequence joins TRBV7-2 and TRBJ2-3, with TRBD2 matching over 10 bases. Germline CDR1 reads SGHTA; CDR2 reads FQGNSA. This CDR3 region has 16 residues. V trimming: 6 bases; J trimming: 2 bases; junction bases outside the gene matches: 8. CDR3 nucleotide sequence: TGTGCCAGCAGGGACGGACTAGCGGCGCCCACAGATACGCAGTATTTT. As protein: CASRDGLAAPTDTQYF.

The CDR3 is CASTFGQGGNTIYF. CDR3 DNA sequence: TGTGCCAGCACCTTTGGACAGGGGGGAAACACCATATATTTT. The chain joins TRBV6-6 to TRBJ1-3; TRBD1 agrees at 9 bases. The CDR3 has 14 amino acids. Unmatched junction bases numbered 5, after V lost 7 bases and J lost 4 bases. The germline V gene has CDR1 MNHNY and CDR2 SVGAGI (reference sequence).

By share of the sample, this clone is medium-sized. V and J are TRBV2 and TRBJ1-2; TRBD1 agrees at 9 bases. The junction had 4 bases not matched to a gene; V was cut back by 1 base and J by 7 bases. Germline lookup yields CDR1 SNHLY and CDR2 FYNNEI. The CDR3 loop spans 14 amino acids. CDR3 region: CASSEGGQGGGYTF. CDR3 bases: TGTGCCAGCAGTGAAGGGGGACAGGGAGGTGGCTACACCTTC.

The chain links TRBV19 to TRBJ1-3; tentative D call: TRBD1 (5 bases). The V end was cut by 7 bases, the J end by 1 base, with 14 bases between. Germline CDR1 LNHDA, CDR2 SQIVND (reference sequence). This CDR3 spans 15 amino acids. The CDR3 bases are TGTGCCAGTACTTGGCAGGGAGGATCTGGAAACACCATATATTTT. Translated, it gives CASTWQGGSGNTIYF.